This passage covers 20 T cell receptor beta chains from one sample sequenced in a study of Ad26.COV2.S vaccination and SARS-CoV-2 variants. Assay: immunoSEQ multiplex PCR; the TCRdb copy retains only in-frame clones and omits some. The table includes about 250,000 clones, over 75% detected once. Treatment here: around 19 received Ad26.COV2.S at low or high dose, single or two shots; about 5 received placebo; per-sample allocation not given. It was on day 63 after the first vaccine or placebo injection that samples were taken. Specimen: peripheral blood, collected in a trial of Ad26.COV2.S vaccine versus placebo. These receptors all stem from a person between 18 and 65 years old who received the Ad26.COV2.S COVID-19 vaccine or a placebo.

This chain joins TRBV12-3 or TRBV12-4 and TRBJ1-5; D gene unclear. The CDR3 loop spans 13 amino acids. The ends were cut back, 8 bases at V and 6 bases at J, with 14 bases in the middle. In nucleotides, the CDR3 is TGTGCCAGCCTAGTGGGGTTAGGTCAGCCCCAGCATTTT. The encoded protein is CASLVGLGQPQHF.

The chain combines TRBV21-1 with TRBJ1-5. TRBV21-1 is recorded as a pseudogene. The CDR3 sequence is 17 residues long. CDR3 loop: CASSKADKGGGNQPQHF. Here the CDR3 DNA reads TGTGCCAGCAGCAAAGCGGACAAGGGGGGGGGAAATCAGCCCCAGCATTTT.

In DNA, the CDR3 is TGTGCCAGCAGCACGAACAGCGATACGCAGTATTTT. This translates into CASSTNSDTQYF. The chain has TRBV2 and TRBJ2-3; D gene ambiguous. CDR1 and CDR2 from the germline V gene are SNHLY and FYNNEI. The V end lost 6 bases, the J end lost 6 bases, and 10 bases lay between the germline ends. The CDR3 totals 12 residues.

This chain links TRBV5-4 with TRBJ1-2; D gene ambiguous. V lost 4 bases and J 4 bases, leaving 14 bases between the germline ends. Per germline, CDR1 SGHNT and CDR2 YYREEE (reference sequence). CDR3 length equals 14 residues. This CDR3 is CASSLEVSTYGYTF. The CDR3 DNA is TGTGCCAGCAGCCTGGAGGTTAGCACCTATGGCTACACCTTC.

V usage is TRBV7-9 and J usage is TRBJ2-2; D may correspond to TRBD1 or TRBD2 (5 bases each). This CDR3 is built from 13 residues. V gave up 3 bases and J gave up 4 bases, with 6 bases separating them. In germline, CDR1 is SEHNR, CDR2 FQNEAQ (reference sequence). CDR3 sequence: CASSLGPTGELFF. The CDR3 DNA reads TGTGCCAGCAGCTTGGGACCCACCGGGGAGCTGTTTTTT.

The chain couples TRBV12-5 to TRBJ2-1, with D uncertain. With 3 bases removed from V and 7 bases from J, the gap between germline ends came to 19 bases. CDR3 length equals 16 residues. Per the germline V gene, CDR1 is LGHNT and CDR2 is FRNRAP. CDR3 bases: TGTGCTAGTGGTTTAATTTATTGGAGAGGTTCGAATGAGCAGTTCTTC. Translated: CASGLIYWRGSNEQFF.

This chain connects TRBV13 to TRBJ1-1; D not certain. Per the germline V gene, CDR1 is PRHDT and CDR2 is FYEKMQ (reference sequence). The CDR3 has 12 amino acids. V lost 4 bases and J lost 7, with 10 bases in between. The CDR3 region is CASSSGRFEAFF. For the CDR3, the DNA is TGTGCCAGCAGCTCCGGACGGTTTGAAGCTTTCTTT.

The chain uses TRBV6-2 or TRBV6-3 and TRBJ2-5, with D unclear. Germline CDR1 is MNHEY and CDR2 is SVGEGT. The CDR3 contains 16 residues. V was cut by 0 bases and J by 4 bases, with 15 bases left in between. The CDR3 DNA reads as TGTGCCAGCAGTTACTCGAGTATGCCCGGCGGAGAGACCCAGTACTTC. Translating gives CASSYSSMPGGETQYF.

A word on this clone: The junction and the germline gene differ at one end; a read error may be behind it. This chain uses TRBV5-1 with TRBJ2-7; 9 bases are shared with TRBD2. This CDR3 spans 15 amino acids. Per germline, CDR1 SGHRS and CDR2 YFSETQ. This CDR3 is CASSLGAPITSGLSF. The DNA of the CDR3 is TGCGCCAGCAGCTTGGGAGCTCCGATTACTAGCGGGCTGAGCTTC.

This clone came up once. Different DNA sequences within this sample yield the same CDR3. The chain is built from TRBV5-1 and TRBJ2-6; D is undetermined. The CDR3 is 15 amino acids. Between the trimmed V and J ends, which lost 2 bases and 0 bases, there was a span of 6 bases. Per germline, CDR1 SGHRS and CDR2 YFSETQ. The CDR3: CASSLPSSGANVLTF. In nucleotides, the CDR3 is TGCGCCAGCAGCTTACCAAGCTCTGGGGCCAACGTCCTGACTTTC.

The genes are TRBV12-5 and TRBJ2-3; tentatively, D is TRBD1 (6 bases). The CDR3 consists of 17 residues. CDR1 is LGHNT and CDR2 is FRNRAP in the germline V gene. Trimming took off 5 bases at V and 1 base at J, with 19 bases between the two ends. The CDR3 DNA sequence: TGTGCTAGTGGTCCCGGCGGACAGATTTGGGGCACAGATACGCAGTATTTT. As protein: CASGPGGQIWGTDTQYF.

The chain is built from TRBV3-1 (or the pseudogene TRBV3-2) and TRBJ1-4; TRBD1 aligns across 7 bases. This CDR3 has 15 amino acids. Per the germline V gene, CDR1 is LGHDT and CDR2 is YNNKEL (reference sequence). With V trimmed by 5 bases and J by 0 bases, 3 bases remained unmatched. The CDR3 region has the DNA TGTGCCAGCAGCTTCGGGACAGCAACTAATGAAAAACTGTTTTTT. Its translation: CASSFGTATNEKLFF.

The CDR3 DNA sequence: TGTGCCTGGAGTGTATTACAGGGGAGAAACACCATATATTTT. Its translation: CAWSVLQGRNTIYF. V and J are TRBV30 and TRBJ1-3, with 7 positions matching TRBD1. CDR1 is GTSNPN, CDR2 SVGIG, per germline (reference sequence). V gave up 0 bases and J gave up 5 bases; unmatched junction bases: 4. The CDR3 runs to 14 residues.

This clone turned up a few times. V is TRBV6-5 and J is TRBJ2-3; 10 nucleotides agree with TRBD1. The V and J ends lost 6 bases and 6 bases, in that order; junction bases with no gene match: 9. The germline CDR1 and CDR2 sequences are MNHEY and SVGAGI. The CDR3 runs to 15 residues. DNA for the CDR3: TGTGCCAGCAGACGCGGACAGGGGGGTTATGATACGCAGTATTTT. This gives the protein CASRRGQGGYDTQYF.

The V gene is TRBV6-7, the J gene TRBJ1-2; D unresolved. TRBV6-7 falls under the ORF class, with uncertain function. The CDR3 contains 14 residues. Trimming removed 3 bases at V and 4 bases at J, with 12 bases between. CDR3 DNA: TGTGCCAGCAGTTATCCAAGACTGCCCTATGGCTACACCTTC. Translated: CASSYPRLPYGYTF.

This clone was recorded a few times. The CDR3 here is CASSLDRWDEQYF. Here the CDR3 DNA reads TGTGCCAGCAGCCTCGACCGGTGGGACGAGCAGTACTTC. This sequence joins TRBV7-9 and TRBJ2-7; D unclear. Deletions cut 5 bases from V and 5 bases from J, with 13 bases between. There are 13 residues in the CDR3. Germline-derived CDR1 and CDR2 are SEHNR and FQNEAQ (reference sequence).

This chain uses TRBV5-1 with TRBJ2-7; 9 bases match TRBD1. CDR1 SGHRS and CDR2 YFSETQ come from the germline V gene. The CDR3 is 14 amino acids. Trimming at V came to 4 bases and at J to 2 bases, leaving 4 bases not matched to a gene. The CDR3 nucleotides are TGCGCCAGCAGCCCGGGGGACAGGGCCTACGAGCAGTACTTC. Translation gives CASSPGDRAYEQYF.

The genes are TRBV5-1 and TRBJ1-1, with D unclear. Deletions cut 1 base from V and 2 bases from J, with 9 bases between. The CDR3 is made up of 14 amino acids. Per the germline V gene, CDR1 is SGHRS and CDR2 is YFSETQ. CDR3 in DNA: TGCGCCAGCAGCTTGTACGGTTATAACACTGAAGCTTTCTTT. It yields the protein CASSLYGYNTEAFF.

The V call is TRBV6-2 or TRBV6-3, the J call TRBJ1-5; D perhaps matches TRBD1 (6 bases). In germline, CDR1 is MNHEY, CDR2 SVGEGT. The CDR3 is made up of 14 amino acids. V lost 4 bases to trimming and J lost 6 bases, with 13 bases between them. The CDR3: CASSWRTGFQPQHF. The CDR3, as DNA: TGTGCCAGCAGTTGGAGAACAGGGTTTCAGCCCCAGCATTTT.

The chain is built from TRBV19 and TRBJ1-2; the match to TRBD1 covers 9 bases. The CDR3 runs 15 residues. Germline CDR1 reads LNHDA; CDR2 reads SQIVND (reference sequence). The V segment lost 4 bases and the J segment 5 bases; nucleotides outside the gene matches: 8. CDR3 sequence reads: CASSSLGTGKYGYTF. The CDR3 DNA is TGTGCCAGTAGTAGCCTGGGGACAGGGAAATATGGCTACACCTTC.